The 18 T cell receptor beta chains given below trace back to one sample, sequenced in a study of immune evolution from preneoplasia to lung adenocarcinoma. Libraries were prepared by immunoSEQ multiplex PCR; TCRdb keeps only in-frame clonotypes and omits some of them. The data show around 3,500 clones, about three quarters seen once. The sequencing input was FFPE minimally invasive lung adenocarcinoma tissue. The source of these receptors is a person aged 55-80 years with lung adenocarcinoma.

This clone was recorded a few times. The CDR3 loop is CASSSTGVSNTEAFF. The CDR3, as DNA: TGCGCCAGCAGCTCCACGGGGGTATCAAACACTGAAGCTTTCTTT. V and J are TRBV5-1 and TRBJ1-1, with D possibly being TRBD1 (5 bases). The CDR3 has 15 amino acids. Germline assignment: CDR1 SGHRS and CDR2 YFSETQ. V was trimmed by 3 bases and J by 2 bases, leaving 14 bases between them.

This chain joins TRBV5-1 and TRBJ2-2, with D perhaps matching TRBD1 or TRBD2 (7 bases each). This CDR3 is built from 15 residues. V was shortened by 4 bases and J by 3 bases, with 13 bases between the two germline ends. CDR1 is SGHRS, CDR2 YFSETQ, per germline. As DNA, the CDR3 is TGCGCCAGCAGCGTAAGCGGGACAGACACCGGGGAGCTGTTTTTT. Residues: CASSVSGTDTGELFF.

V is TRBV18 and J is TRBJ2-7; 8 bases map to TRBD2. CDR1 is KGHSH and CDR2 is LQKENI in the germline V gene. There are 13 residues in the CDR3. The V and J ends lost 5 bases and 6 bases, in that order; junction bases with no gene match: 6. CDR3: CASSGGLALEQYF. For the CDR3, the DNA is TGTGCCAGCTCAGGCGGACTAGCTCTCGAGCAGTACTTC.

This clone was picked up one time. At one end the junction does not follow the germline gene, possibly because of a read error. The chain employs TRBV7-9 and TRBJ1-4; D may be TRBD1 (5 bases). Germline loops: CDR1 SEHNR, CDR2 FQNEAQ (reference sequence). The CDR3 extends over 14 amino acids. CDR3 sequence: CASGNRMRAEQLFF. In nucleotides, the CDR3 is TGTGCCAGCGGAAACAGGATGCGGGCTGAACAACTGTTTTTT.

In its sample, this clone was seen a few times. The rearrangement joins TRBV4-3 to TRBJ2-7; D is undetermined. Germline V gives CDR1 LGHNA, CDR2 YSLEER. The CDR3 covers 15 residues. V was trimmed by 6 bases and J by 2 bases, leaving 17 bases between them. The CDR3 DNA is TGCGCCAGCAGGATCGGCCTATCAAAAACCTACGAGCAGTACTTC. Amino acid sequence: CASRIGLSKTYEQYF.

The chain uses TRBV19 and TRBJ2-1, with TRBD1 matching over 8 bases. CDR3 length: 13 amino acids. V was pared by 4 bases and J by 9 bases, with 5 bases of the junction left unmatched. Germline CDR1 reads LNHDA; CDR2 reads SQIVND (reference sequence). The CDR3 region is CASSTGQGSEQFF. Here the CDR3 DNA reads TGTGCCAGTAGTACCGGACAGGGCTCTGAGCAGTTCTTC. The whole variable domain, filled in from reference TRBV19 and TRBJ2-1, reads DGGITQSPKYLFRKEGQNVTLSCEQNLNHDAMYWYRQDPGQGLRLIYYSQIVNDFQKGDIAEGYSVSREKKESFPLTVTSAQKNPTAFYLCASSTGQGSEQFFGPGTRLTVL.

This clone was seen a single time. The chain combines TRBV14 with TRBJ2-1, with D perhaps matching TRBD2 (6 bases). Deletions cut 2 bases from V and 6 bases from J, with 11 bases between. Germline V CDR1 and CDR2: SGHDN, FVKESK. The CDR3 is 14 residues long. DNA of the CDR3: TGTGCCAGCAGCCAACAACGGGAGTTCAATGAGCAGTTCTTC. This translates into CASSQQREFNEQFF.

The gene calls are TRBV2 and TRBJ2-6; D gene uncertain. V was cut by 4 bases and J by 2 bases, with 9 bases left in between. The germline CDR1 and CDR2 sequences are SNHLY and FYNNEI. The CDR3 contains 15 residues. The CDR3 sequence is CASSASRAGANVLTF. CDR3 DNA: TGTGCCAGCAGTGCTTCGCGAGCTGGGGCCAACGTCCTGACTTTC.

The V and J genes are TRBV19 and TRBJ2-7, with 11 bases aligning to TRBD2. The germline CDR1 and CDR2 sequences are LNHDA and SQIVND (reference sequence). This CDR3 is built from 14 residues. V dropped 3 bases and J dropped 3; count of bases not matched to a gene: 1. The CDR3 protein is CASSMGLADYEQYF. The CDR3 DNA follows: TGTGCCAGTAGTATGGGACTAGCGGACTACGAGCAGTACTTC.

V and J are TRBV2 and TRBJ2-3, with TRBD2 identical over 8 bases. From germline, CDR1 is SNHLY and CDR2 FYNNEI. CDR3 length: 15 residues. The V gene end was trimmed by 8 bases and the J gene end by 0 bases; junction bases not matched to a gene: 7. CDR3 bases: TGTGCCAGCCAATTGACTAGCGTAAGCACAGATACGCAGTATTTT. It translates to CASQLTSVSTDTQYF.

The V call is TRBV19, the J call TRBJ2-1; 12 positions agree with TRBD2. The CDR3 is made up of 16 amino acids. Losses at the gene ends were 6 bases for V and 5 bases for J; bases not matched to a gene: 8. Germline V gives CDR1 LNHDA, CDR2 SQIVND (reference sequence). CDR3 residues: CASRVKTSGSDNEQFF. The CDR3 region has the DNA TGTGCCAGTAGAGTGAAGACTAGCGGGAGCGACAATGAGCAGTTCTTC. Based on the CDR3 plus reference TRBV19 and TRBJ2-1, the full variable domain is DGGITQSPKYLFRKEGQNVTLSCEQNLNHDAMYWYRQDPGQGLRLIYYSQIVNDFQKGDIAEGYSVSREKKESFPLTVTSAQKNPTAFYLCASRVKTSGSDNEQFFGPGTRLTVL.

The table lists this clone with a count of one. The germline gene is not matched at one end of the junction; a read error may be the cause. This rearrangement joins TRBV6-4 to TRBJ2-1; 8 bases map to TRBD1. Germline CDR1 MRHNA, CDR2 SNTAGT. CDR3 length: 13 residues. CDR3 sequence reads: CASSPTPGTGQVF. CDR3 DNA: TGTGCCAGCAGTCCAACCCCCGGGACAGGTCAGGTCTTC.

This clone was counted a few times. CDR3 nucleotides: TGTGCTCCGCCCGAGACTAGCGGGAGGGCCTACTTAGCCAAAAACATTCAGTACTTC. Translation gives CAPPETSGRAYLAKNIQYF. The chain couples TRBV28 to TRBJ2-4, with 14 bases aligning to TRBD2. This CDR3 is built from 19 residues. CDR1 and CDR2 from the germline V gene are MDHEN and SYDVKM.

The rearrangement joins TRBV5-1 to TRBJ2-7, with 8 bases identical to TRBD2. Looked up from germline, CDR1 is SGHRS and CDR2 is YFSETQ. With V trimmed by 4 bases and J by 1 base, 13 bases remained unmatched. The CDR3 extends over 17 amino acids. The CDR3 DNA is TGCGCCAGCAGCCCCGGCAGGGCGGGAGGCAATTCCTACGAGCAGTACTTC. It is translated as CASSPGRAGGNSYEQYF.

V is TRBV7-3 and J is TRBJ2-1; 9 bases are a match to TRBD2. V shed 1 base and J 5 bases; nucleotides not matched to a gene: 3. Germline V lookup: CDR1 SGHTA, CDR2 FQGTGA. The CDR3 has 15 amino acids. The CDR3 nucleotides are TGTGCCAGCAGCTTAAGGCTAGCGGGAAACAATGAGCAGTTCTTC. Translated, it gives CASSLRLAGNNEQFF.

The rearrangement joins TRBV6-1 to TRBJ2-7, with TRBD1 matching over 12 bases. The V gene's germline CDR1 is MNHNS and CDR2 SASEGT. CDR3 length: 15 amino acids. Trimming took 4 bases from V and 6 from J; bases not matched to a gene: 7. Here the CDR3 reads CASSGRDRGHVEQYF. The CDR3 region has the DNA TGTGCCAGCAGTGGTCGGGACAGGGGGCATGTCGAGCAGTACTTC.

The chain is built from TRBV7-6 and TRBJ2-2; D gene uncertain. The germline V gene has CDR1 SGHVS and CDR2 FNYEAQ. With 2 bases removed from V and 4 bases from J, the gap between germline ends came to 5 bases. CDR3 length: 13 amino acids. Here the CDR3 reads CASSLQTTGELFF. CDR3 sequence (DNA): TGTGCCAGCAGCTTACAGACCACCGGGGAGCTGTTTTTT.

The chain employs TRBV9 and TRBJ2-1; a weak D match, TRBD1 (7 bases). The germline CDR1 and CDR2 sequences are SGDLS and YYNGEE. Trimming pared 6 bases from V and 8 bases from J, leaving 21 bases between. CDR3 length equals 15 residues. Here the CDR3 reads CASTPAGGQSYEQFF. CDR3 coding DNA: TGTGCCAGCACCCCAGCCGGGGGACAGTCCTATGAGCAGTTCTTC.